One T cell receptor beta chain is described in this entry. The target antigen is unknown. This specimen belongs to a study of shared clonotypes between healthy human individuals. Study-level findings and limits: Among the subsets, naive ones generally showed larger estimated richness than memory ones.

This CDR3 has 12 amino acids. V lost 8 bases to trimming and J lost 4 bases, with 11 bases between them. Germline V gene lookup returns CDR1 SGHAT and CDR2 FQNNGV. Repertoires were generated with immunoSEQ multiplex PCR, while TCRdb's copy carries only in-frame clones and drops some. The data hold millions of clones, with approximately 94% observed a single time. Cells designated naive CD8 were CD45RO-negative and were positively selected for CCR7, with terminally differentiated effector memory CD45RA+ cells excluded. The source material was naive CD8+ T cells sorted from blood. This sequence was found in a man aged 18 to 30 in good health. The chain is built from TRBV11-2 and TRBJ1-1; weak D call: TRBD1 (5 bases). This CDR3 is CASVSGPTEAFF. As DNA, the CDR3 is TGTGCCAGCGTGTCGGGGCCCACTGAAGCTTTCTTT.